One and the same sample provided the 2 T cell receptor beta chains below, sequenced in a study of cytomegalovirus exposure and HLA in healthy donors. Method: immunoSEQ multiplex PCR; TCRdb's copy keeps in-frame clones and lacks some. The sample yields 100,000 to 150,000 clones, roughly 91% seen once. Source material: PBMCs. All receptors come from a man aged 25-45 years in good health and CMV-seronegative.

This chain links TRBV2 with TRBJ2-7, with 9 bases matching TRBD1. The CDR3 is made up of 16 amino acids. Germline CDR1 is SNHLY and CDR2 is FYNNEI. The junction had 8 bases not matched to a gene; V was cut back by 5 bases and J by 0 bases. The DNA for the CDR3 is TGTGCCAGCAGTAACGTACAGGGGGCCGCCTCCTACGAGCAGTACTTC. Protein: CASSNVQGAASYEQYF.

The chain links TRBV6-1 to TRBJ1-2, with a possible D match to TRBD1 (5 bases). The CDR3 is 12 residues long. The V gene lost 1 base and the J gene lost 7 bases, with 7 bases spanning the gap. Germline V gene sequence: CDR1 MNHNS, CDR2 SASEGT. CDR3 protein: CASSEDRSGYTF. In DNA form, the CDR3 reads TGTGCCAGCAGTGAAGACAGGTCTGGCTACACCTTC.